The 32 T cell receptor beta chains below were found in one sample sequenced in a study of cytomegalovirus exposure and HLA in healthy donors. The PCR used 60 Vbeta and 13 Jbeta primers. This table comes from immunoSEQ multiplex PCR, and its TCRdb copy is limited to in-frame clones, with some not included. In the table there are 99,000 or so clones, around 73% of which are singletons. Material for sequencing was PBMCs. All receptors come from a woman between 40 and 55 years old in good health and CMV-seronegative.

The CDR3 nucleotides are TGTGCCAGCGGGAGCCCCCAGTCCTACAATGAGCAGTTCTTC. It translates to CASGSPQSYNEQFF. J is TRBJ2-1 and V is TRBV6-5, with a weak D call TRBD2 (5 bases). The V end was cut by 8 bases, the J end by 1 base, with 12 bases between. The CDR3 length is 14 residues. Per germline, CDR1 MNHEY and CDR2 SVGAGI.

The chain couples TRBV28 to TRBJ2-5; 10 bases map to TRBD1. The J call is doubtful: the DNA matches TRBJ2-7 better. This CDR3 is 17 amino acids long. Germline loops: CDR1 MDHEN, CDR2 SYDVKM. CDR3 amino acids: CASSLAGSGQGSYEQYF. CDR3 nucleotides: TGTGCCAGCAGTTTAGCAGGGTCGGGACAGGGGAGCTACGAGCAGTACTTC.

CDR3: CASSLRAGTDTQYF. CDR3 bases: TGTGCCAGCAGCTTGAGAGCCGGCACAGATACGCAGTATTTT. The chain recombines TRBV5-6 with TRBJ2-3; no firm D call. This CDR3 comprises 14 residues. The V end was cut by 1 base, the J end by 1 base, with 7 bases between. Germline V lookup: CDR1 SGHDT, CDR2 YYEEEE.

This clone has only one observation. For the CDR3, the DNA is TGTGCCAGCGCCGGGATTACGCCCTACGAGCAGTACTTC. It yields the protein CASAGITPYEQYF. The V call is TRBV5-8, the J call TRBJ2-7; possible D gene TRBD2, 5 bases. The CDR3 totals 13 residues. The V and J ends lost 7 bases and 2 bases respectively, with 13 bases between them. Germline V lookup: CDR1 SGHTS, CDR2 YDEGEE.

This rearrangement joins TRBV9 to TRBJ1-3; tentative D call: TRBD1 (5 bases). The ends were cut back, 3 bases at V and 3 bases at J, with 13 bases in the middle. Germline V CDR1 and CDR2: SGDLS, YYNGEE. The length of the CDR3 is 15 residues. Here the CDR3 reads CASSATALVGNTIYF. CDR3 sequence (DNA): TGTGCCAGCAGCGCGACAGCATTGGTTGGAAACACCATATATTTT.

The chain couples TRBV5-4 to TRBJ1-1; D may be TRBD1 (5 bases). CDR1 is SGHNT and CDR2 is YYREEE in the germline V gene (reference sequence). Trimming took off 1 base at V and 6 bases at J, with 13 bases between the two ends. The CDR3 length is 14 residues. The CDR3 here is CASSLSGAAPEAFF. CDR3 nucleotides: TGTGCCAGCAGCTTGAGTGGGGCGGCCCCTGAAGCTTTCTTT.

To note about this clone: One end of the junction varies from germline; a read error may be responsible. Other nucleotide sequences from this sample produce the same CDR3. The gene calls are TRBV27 and TRBJ1-2; D perhaps matches TRBD1 (6 bases). CDR1 is MNHEY, CDR2 SMNVEV, per germline (reference sequence). CDR3 length: 15 residues. This CDR3 reads CASSISYRADYGYTF. Here the CDR3 DNA reads TGTGCCAGCAGTATATCGTACAGGGCTGACTATGGCTACACCTTC.

This chain joins TRBV4-2 and TRBJ1-1; possibly TRBD1 for D (6 bases). CDR1 and CDR2 from the germline V gene are LGHNA and YNFKEQ. The CDR3 spans 14 residues. Trimming removed 4 bases at V and 4 bases at J, with 13 bases between. The CDR3 DNA is TGTGCCAGCAGCCTAAACAGGGAATTCACTGAAGCTTTCTTT. Its protein product is CASSLNREFTEAFF.

The chain links TRBV10-1 to TRBJ2-2, with D possibly TRBD1 on 5 matching bases. V dropped 6 bases and J dropped 0 bases, with 11 bases sitting between them. The CDR3 has 15 residues. Germline V gene data show CDR1 as WNHNN and CDR2 as SYGVQD (reference sequence). Written as DNA, the CDR3 is TGCGCCAGCAGGAGGACAACAGCGAACACCGGGGAGCTGTTTTTT. Translated: CASRRTTANTGELFF.

The chain combines TRBV28 with TRBJ2-3, with a tentative D call TRBD2 (6 bases). CDR3 size: 13 residues. Trimming cost V 8 bases and J 5 bases, with 14 bases left between them. Germline values: CDR1 MDHEN, CDR2 SYDVKM. CDR3 loop: CASPSAGQDTQYF. The CDR3 DNA reads as TGTGCCAGCCCTAGCGCAGGGCAAGATACGCAGTATTTT.

The J gene is TRBJ1-1, the V gene TRBV6-5, with D tentatively TRBD1 (5 bases). CDR3 size: 13 residues. Trimming shortened V by 4 bases and J by 1 base, and 7 bases separated the two germline ends. The germline V gene has CDR1 MNHEY and CDR2 SVGAGI. CDR3: CASSFGQNTEAFF. CDR3 DNA sequence: TGTGCCAGCAGTTTCGGACAGAACACTGAAGCTTTCTTT.

The V call is TRBV19, the J call TRBJ2-3; D gene ambiguous. The CDR3 loop spans 15 amino acids. Germline CDR1 LNHDA, CDR2 SQIVND (reference sequence). The ends were cut back, 6 bases at V and 3 bases at J, with 16 bases in the middle. In DNA form, the CDR3 reads TGTGCCAGTAGCCCTAACATAGCTCTGACAGATACGCAGTATTTT. Its protein is CASSPNIALTDTQYF.

The V call is TRBV2, the J call TRBJ2-5; 11 nucleotides line up with TRBD2. Per the germline V gene, CDR1 is SNHLY and CDR2 is FYNNEI. V lost 8 bases to trimming and J lost 3 bases; unmatched junction nucleotides: 8. The CDR3 covers 15 residues. The CDR3 sequence is CASGYKGLAEETQYF. CDR3 coding DNA: TGTGCCAGCGGATATAAGGGACTAGCGGAAGAGACCCAGTACTTC. The full variable domain, rest sourced from reference TRBV2 and TRBJ2-5, is EPEVTQTPSHQVTQMGQEVILRCVPISNHLYFYWYRQILGQKVEFLVSFYNNEISEKSEIFDDQFSVERPDGSNFTLKIRSTKLEDSAMYFCASGYKGLAEETQYFGPGTRLLVL.

This clone came up a few times. This chain connects TRBV19 to TRBJ2-7, with TRBD2 matching 12 bases. This CDR3 has 14 amino acids. Unmatched junction bases numbered 4, after V lost 6 bases and J lost 4 bases. Germline V CDR1 and CDR2: LNHDA, SQIVND (reference sequence). The chain's CDR3 is CASRTSGSVYEQYF. CDR3 coding DNA: TGTGCCAGTAGGACTAGCGGGAGCGTTTACGAGCAGTACTTC.

The rearrangement uses TRBV6-5 and TRBJ1-5; 8 nucleotides line up with TRBD1. The junction had 12 bases not matched to a gene; V was cut back by 10 bases and J by 4 bases. From germline, CDR1 is MNHEY and CDR2 SVGAGI. The CDR3 has 15 residues. The CDR3 here is CATAKGQARNQPQHF. CDR3 nucleotide sequence: TGTGCCACCGCCAAGGGACAGGCCCGTAATCAGCCCCAGCATTTT.

The chain couples TRBV11-2 to TRBJ2-3; D unclear. Trimming removed 4 bases at V and 3 bases at J, with 11 bases between. This CDR3 has 14 residues. Germline CDR1 reads SGHAT; CDR2 reads FQNNGV. CDR3 nucleotide sequence: TGTGCCAGCAGCTCCCCCGCTAGTACAGATACGCAGTATTTT. It yields the protein CASSSPASTDTQYF.

A single count supports this clone. This chain joins TRBV6-4 and TRBJ2-5; a weak D match, TRBD2 (6 bases). CDR1 is MRHNA, CDR2 SNTAGT, per germline. The CDR3 has 13 amino acids. Trimming pared 4 bases from V and 6 bases from J, leaving 12 bases between. The CDR3 region has the DNA TGTGCCAGCAGTGGGGGGGAGGCGCAGACCCAGTACTTC. Its protein product is CASSGGEAQTQYF.

The chain couples TRBV30 to TRBJ1-2, with D unclear. Trimming took off 4 bases at V and 1 base at J, with 16 bases between the two ends. The CDR3 is 15 residues long. Germline V CDR1 and CDR2: GTSNPN, SVGIG (reference sequence). The CDR3 is CAWIGGPRNNYGYTF. The CDR3 DNA follows: TGTGCCTGGATCGGTGGGCCCCGAAATAACTATGGCTACACCTTC.

This rearrangement joins TRBV29-1 to TRBJ1-2, with D possibly matching TRBD1 (6 bases). The V gene lost 2 bases and the J gene lost 2 bases, with 6 bases spanning the gap. The germline CDR1 and CDR2 sequences are SQVTM and ANQGSEA. The CDR3 sequence is 12 residues long. The CDR3 nucleotides read TGCAGCGTTGAAAGGGGGAACTATGGCTACACCTTC. Protein product: CSVERGNYGYTF.

This clone has only a few counts. The V call is TRBV4-1, the J call TRBJ2-1, with D unclear. V was trimmed by 4 bases and J by 4 bases, leaving 5 bases between them. CDR3 length: 12 residues. The germline V gene encodes CDR1 MGHRA and CDR2 YSYEKL. The CDR3 loop reads CASSRLYNEQFF. CDR3 nucleotide sequence: TGCGCCAGCAGCCGTCTATACAATGAGCAGTTCTTC.

About this clone itself: A junction boundary mismatches the germline segment, possibly from a read error. CDR3 protein: CASSQESNKQFF. In DNA form, the CDR3 reads TGCGCCAGCAGCCAAGAAAGCAATAAGCAGTTCTTC. The chain employs TRBV4-1 and TRBJ2-1, with unresolved D. This CDR3 is 12 amino acids long. The germline V gene encodes CDR1 MGHRA and CDR2 YSYEKL.

The chain couples TRBV5-1 to TRBJ2-5; 8 nucleotides agree with TRBD2. The germline gives CDR1 SGHRS, CDR2 YFSETQ. The CDR3 extends over 15 amino acids. V lost 4 bases and J lost 5; bases outside the gene matches: 10. CDR3 residues: CASSVRSGARETQYF. In DNA, the CDR3 is TGCGCCAGCAGCGTGCGTAGCGGGGCAAGGGAGACCCAGTACTTC.

The rearrangement uses TRBV11-1 and TRBJ2-3; no firm D call. The CDR3 is made up of 13 amino acids. Trimming cost V 5 bases and J 5 bases, with 11 bases left between them. Germline-derived CDR1 and CDR2 are SGHAT and FQDESV (reference sequence). DNA of the CDR3: TGTGCCAGCAGCCACTCCATCCGAGATACGCAGTATTTT. Amino acids: CASSHSIRDTQYF.

This clone was seen a handful of times. This chain joins TRBV4-1 and TRBJ2-2; TRBD1 agrees at 9 bases. The V segment lost 5 bases and the J segment 7 bases; nucleotides outside the gene matches: 5. The CDR3 contains 14 residues. CDR1 is MGHRA, CDR2 YSYEKL, per germline. The CDR3 loop is CASSLGQGGGELFF. CDR3 nucleotides: TGCGCCAGCAGCTTGGGACAGGGTGGCGGGGAGCTGTTTTTT.

The rearrangement joins TRBV28 to TRBJ2-1, with 7 bases that match TRBD2. CDR1 MDHEN and CDR2 SYDVKM come from the germline V gene. J lost 0 bases, V lost 2 bases, and 4 bases had no gene match. CDR3 size: 16 residues. CDR3 amino acids: CASSLLADDSYNEQFF. The CDR3 bases are TGTGCCAGCAGTTTACTAGCGGATGACTCCTACAATGAGCAGTTCTTC. The entire variable domain, with the rest obtained from reference TRBV28 and TRBJ2-1, is as follows: DVKVTQSSRYLVKRTGEKVFLECVQDMDHENMFWYRQDPGLGLRLIYFSYDVKMKEKGDIPEGYSVSREKKERFSLILESASTNQTSMYLCASSLLADDSYNEQFFGPGTRLTVL.

Turning to this clone: Compared with germline, one end of the junction differs, possibly owing to a read error. The V gene is TRBV7-9, the J gene TRBJ2-1; tentatively, D is TRBD1 (6 bases). The CDR3 sequence is 15 residues long. CDR1 SEHNR and CDR2 FQNEAQ come from the germline V gene (reference sequence). DNA for the CDR3: TGTTCCAGCAGCCCCCCGACAGGTGCCTACAATGAGCAGTTCTTC. As protein: CSSSPPTGAYNEQFF.

V and J are TRBV15 and TRBJ2-3, with TRBD2 identical over 10 bases. Germline V gene sequence: CDR1 LNHNV, CDR2 YYDKDF (reference sequence). This CDR3 contains 15 residues. V dropped 8 bases and J dropped 4; count of bases not matched to a gene: 9. The CDR3, as DNA: TGTGCCACCGAAAGCGGGAGGGCCGACGCAGATACGCAGTATTTT. This codes for CATESGRADADTQYF. Full variable domain (remainder filled in from reference TRBV15 and TRBJ2-3): DAMVIQNPRYQVTQFGKPVTLSCSQTLNHNVMYWYQQKSSQAPKLLFHYYDKDFNNEADTPDNFQSRRPNTSFCFLDIRSPGLGDTAMYLCATESGRADADTQYFGPGTRLTVL.

The genes are TRBV30 and TRBJ1-2, with D perhaps TRBD1 (6 bases). Germline loops: CDR1 GTSNPN, CDR2 SVGIG (reference sequence). This CDR3 is 13 amino acids long. The CDR3: CAARDTLNYGYTF. CDR3 in DNA: TGTGCTGCCCGGGACACCCTAAACTATGGCTACACCTTC.

V is TRBV27 and J is TRBJ2-2; D possibly corresponds to TRBD2 (6 bases). The CDR3 runs 13 residues. The germline V gene has CDR1 MNHEY and CDR2 SMNVEV (reference sequence). V was trimmed by 8 bases and J by 2 bases, leaving 9 bases between them. The CDR3 loop reads CASRDSNTGELFF. CDR3 coding DNA: TGTGCCAGCCGGGACTCCAACACCGGGGAGCTGTTTTTT.

In this sample, this clone turned up once. The rearrangement links TRBV28 to TRBJ2-1; 9 nucleotides align to TRBD1. Trimming removed 4 bases from V and 8 bases from J; junction bases left unmatched: 9. The CDR3 length is 15 residues. Germline loops: CDR1 MDHEN, CDR2 SYDVKM. CDR3 sequence (DNA): TGTGCCAGCAGTTCCGGACAGGGGAGTATGGATGAGCAGTTCTTC. Translation: CASSSGQGSMDEQFF.

The rearrangement uses TRBV29-1 and TRBJ1-1, with D perhaps TRBD1 (6 bases). The germline V gene has CDR1 SQVTM and CDR2 ANQGSEA. Trimming removed 6 bases at V and 1 base at J, with 15 bases between. This CDR3 contains 14 residues. CDR3 sequence reads: CSVPTRGTNTEAFF. CDR3 nucleotides: TGCAGCGTCCCTACGAGGGGGACGAACACTGAAGCTTTCTTT.

Regarding this clone: Other nucleotide sequences in the sample specify the same CDR3. CDR3 coding DNA: TGTGCCAGTGACCGGGGGGGCACCGGGGAGCTGTTTTTT. As protein: CASDRGGTGELFF. This chain links TRBV19 with TRBJ2-2; 8 nucleotides line up with TRBD2. Germline CDR1 and CDR2: LNHDA and SQIVND (reference sequence). The CDR3 has 13 residues. V gave up 8 bases and J gave up 4 bases; unmatched junction bases: 3. The variable domain in full, with the rest retrieved from reference TRBV19 and TRBJ2-2, is DGGITQSPKYLFRKEGQNVTLSCEQNLNHDAMYWYRQDPGQGLRLIYYSQIVNDFQKGDIAEGYSVSREKKESFPLTVTSAQKNPTAFYLCASDRGGTGELFFGEGSRLTVL.